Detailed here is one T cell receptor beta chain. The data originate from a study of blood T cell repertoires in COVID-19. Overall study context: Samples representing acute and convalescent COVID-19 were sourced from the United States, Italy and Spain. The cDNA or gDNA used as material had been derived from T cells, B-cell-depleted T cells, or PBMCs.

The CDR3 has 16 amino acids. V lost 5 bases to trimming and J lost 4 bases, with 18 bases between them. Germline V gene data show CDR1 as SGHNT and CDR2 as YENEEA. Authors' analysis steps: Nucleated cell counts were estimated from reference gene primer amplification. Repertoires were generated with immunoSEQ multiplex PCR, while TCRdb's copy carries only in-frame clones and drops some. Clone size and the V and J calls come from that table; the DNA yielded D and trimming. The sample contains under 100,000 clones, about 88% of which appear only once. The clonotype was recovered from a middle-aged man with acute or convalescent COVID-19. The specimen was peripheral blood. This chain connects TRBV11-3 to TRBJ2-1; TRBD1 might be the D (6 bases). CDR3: CASSASRGKGYNEQFF. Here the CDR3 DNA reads TGTGCCAGCAGCGCTTCCAGGGGTAAGGGTTACAATGAGCAGTTCTTC.